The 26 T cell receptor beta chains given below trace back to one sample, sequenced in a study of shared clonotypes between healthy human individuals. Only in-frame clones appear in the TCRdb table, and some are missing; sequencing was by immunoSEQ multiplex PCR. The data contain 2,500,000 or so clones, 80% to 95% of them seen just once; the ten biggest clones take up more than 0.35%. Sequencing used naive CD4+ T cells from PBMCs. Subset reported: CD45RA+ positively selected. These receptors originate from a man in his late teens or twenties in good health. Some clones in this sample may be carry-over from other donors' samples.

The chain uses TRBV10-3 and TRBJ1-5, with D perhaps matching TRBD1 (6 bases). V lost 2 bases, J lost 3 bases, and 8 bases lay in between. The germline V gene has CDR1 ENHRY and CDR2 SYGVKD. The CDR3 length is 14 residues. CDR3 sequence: CAISERGDNQPQHF. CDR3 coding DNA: TGTGCCATCAGTGAGAGGGGGGACAATCAGCCCCAGCATTTT.

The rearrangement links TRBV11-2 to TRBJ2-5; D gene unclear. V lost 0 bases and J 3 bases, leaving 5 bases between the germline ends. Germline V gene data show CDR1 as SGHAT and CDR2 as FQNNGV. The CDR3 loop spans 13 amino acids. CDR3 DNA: TGTGCCAGCAGCTTAGATCTGAAAGAGACCCAGTACTTC. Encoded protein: CASSLDLKETQYF.

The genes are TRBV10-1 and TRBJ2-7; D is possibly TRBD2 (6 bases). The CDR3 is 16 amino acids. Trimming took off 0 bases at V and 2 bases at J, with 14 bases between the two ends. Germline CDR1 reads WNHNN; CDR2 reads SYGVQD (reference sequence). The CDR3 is CASSESNGGSPYEQYF. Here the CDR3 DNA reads TGCGCCAGCAGTGAGTCAAACGGGGGATCTCCCTACGAGCAGTACTTC.

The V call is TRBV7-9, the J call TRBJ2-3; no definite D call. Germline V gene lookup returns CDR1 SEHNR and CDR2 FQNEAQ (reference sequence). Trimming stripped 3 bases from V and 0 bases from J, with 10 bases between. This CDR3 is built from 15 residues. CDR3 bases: TGTGCCAGCAGCTTGCCAGGCCGAAGCACAGATACGCAGTATTTT. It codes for CASSLPGRSTDTQYF.

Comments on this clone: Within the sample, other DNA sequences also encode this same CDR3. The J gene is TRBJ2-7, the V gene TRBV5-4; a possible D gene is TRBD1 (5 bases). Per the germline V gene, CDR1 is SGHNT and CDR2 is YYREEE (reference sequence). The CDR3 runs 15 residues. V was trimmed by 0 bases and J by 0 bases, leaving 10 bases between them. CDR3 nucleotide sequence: TGTGCCAGCAGCTTGGACAGGACGAGCTCCTACGAGCAGTACTTC. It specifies CASSLDRTSSYEQYF.

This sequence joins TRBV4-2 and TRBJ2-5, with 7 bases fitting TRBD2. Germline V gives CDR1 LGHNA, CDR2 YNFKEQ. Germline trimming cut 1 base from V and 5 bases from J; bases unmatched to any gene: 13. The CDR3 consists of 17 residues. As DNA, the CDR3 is TGTGCCAGCAGCCAAGGATACGGACTAGGGGAGGGGGAGACCCAGTACTTC. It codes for CASSQGYGLGEGETQYF.

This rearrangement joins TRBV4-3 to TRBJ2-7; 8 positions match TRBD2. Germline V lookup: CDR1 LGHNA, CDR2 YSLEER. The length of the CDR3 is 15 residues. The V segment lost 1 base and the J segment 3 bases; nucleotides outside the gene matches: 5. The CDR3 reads CASSQGLARDYEQYF. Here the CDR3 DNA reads TGCGCCAGCAGCCAAGGACTAGCGAGAGACTACGAGCAGTACTTC.

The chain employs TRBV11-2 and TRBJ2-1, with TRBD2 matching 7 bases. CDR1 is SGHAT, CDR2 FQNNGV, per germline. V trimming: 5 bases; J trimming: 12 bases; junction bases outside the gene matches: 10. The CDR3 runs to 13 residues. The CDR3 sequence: CASSTSSGPRQFF. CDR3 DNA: TGTGCCAGCAGCACCTCTAGCGGACCAAGGCAGTTCTTC.

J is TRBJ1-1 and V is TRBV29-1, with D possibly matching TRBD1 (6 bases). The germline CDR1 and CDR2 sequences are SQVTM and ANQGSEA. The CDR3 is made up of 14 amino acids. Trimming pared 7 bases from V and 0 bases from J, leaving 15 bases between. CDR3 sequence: CSARGQLMNTEAFF. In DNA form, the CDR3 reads TGCAGCGCCCGAGGACAGCTTATGAACACTGAAGCTTTCTTT.

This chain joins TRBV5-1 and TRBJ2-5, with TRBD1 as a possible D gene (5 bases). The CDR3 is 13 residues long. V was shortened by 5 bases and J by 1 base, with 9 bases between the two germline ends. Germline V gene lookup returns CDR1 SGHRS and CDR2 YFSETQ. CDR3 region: CASSTGVQETQYF. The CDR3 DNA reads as TGCGCCAGCAGTACAGGTGTCCAAGAGACCCAGTACTTC.

In DNA, the CDR3 is TGTGCCAGCAGTGCAAGCTTTCAGAAGCGGTCACAGTATTTT. Its protein is CASSASFQKRSQYF. The chain employs TRBV28 and TRBJ2-3; maybe TRBD2 (5 bases). The CDR3 totals 14 residues. V lost 5 bases to trimming and J lost 12 bases, with 21 bases between them. Per the germline V gene, CDR1 is MDHEN and CDR2 is SYDVKM.

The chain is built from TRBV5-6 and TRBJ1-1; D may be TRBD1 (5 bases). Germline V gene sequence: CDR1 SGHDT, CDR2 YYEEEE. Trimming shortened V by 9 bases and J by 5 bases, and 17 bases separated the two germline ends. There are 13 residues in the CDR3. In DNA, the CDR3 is TGTGCCACCAGGGAATGGGTGGGGACTGAAGCTTTCTTT. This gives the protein CATREWVGTEAFF.

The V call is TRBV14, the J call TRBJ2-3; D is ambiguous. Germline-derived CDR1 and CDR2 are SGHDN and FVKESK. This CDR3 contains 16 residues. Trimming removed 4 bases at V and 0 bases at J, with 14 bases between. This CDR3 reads CASSRRLMGSTDTQYF. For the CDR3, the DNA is TGTGCCAGCAGCCGACGCCTAATGGGGAGCACAGATACGCAGTATTTT.

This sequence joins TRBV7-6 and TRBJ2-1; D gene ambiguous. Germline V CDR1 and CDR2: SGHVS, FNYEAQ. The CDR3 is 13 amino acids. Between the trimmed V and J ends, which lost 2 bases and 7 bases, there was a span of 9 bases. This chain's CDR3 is CASSLSMGNEQFF. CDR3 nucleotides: TGTGCCAGCAGCTTAAGTATGGGAAATGAGCAGTTCTTC.

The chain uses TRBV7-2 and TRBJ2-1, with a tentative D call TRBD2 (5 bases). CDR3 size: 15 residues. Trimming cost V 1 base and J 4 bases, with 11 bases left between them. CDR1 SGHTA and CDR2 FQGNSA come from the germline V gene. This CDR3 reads CASSLDVRGYNEQFF. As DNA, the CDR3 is TGTGCCAGCAGCTTAGACGTACGCGGGTACAATGAGCAGTTCTTC. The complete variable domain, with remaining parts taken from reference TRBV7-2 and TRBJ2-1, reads GAGVSQSPSNKVTEKGKDVELRCDPISGHTALYWYRQSLGQGLEFLIYFQGNSAPDKSGLPSDRFSAERTGGSVSTLTIQRTQQEDSAVYLCASSLDVRGYNEQFFGPGTRLTVL.

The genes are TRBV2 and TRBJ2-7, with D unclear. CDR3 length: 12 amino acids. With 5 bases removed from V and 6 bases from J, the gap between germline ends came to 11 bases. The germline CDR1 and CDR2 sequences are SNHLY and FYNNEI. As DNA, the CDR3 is TGTGCCAGCAGTTCCCCCGGATTCGAGCAGTACTTC. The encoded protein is CASSSPGFEQYF.

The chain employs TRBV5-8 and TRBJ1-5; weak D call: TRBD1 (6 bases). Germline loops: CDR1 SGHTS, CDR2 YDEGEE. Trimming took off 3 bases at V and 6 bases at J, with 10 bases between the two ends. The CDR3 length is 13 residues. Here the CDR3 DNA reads TGTGCCAGCAGCTGGACAGAGGCTCAGCCCCAGCATTTT. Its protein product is CASSWTEAQPQHF. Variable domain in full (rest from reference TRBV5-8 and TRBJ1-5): EAGVTQSPTHLIKTRGQQATLRCSPISGHTSVYWYQQALGLGLQFLLWYDEGEERNRGNFPPRFSGRQFPNYSSELNVNALELEDSALYLCASSWTEAQPQHFGDGTRLSIL.

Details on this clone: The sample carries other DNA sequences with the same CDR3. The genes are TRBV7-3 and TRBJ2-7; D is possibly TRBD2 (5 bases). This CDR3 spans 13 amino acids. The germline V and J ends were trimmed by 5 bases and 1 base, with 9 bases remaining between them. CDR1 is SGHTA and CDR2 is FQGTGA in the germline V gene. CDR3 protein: CASSPSGSYEQYF. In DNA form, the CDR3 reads TGTGCCAGCAGCCCTTCGGGGTCCTACGAGCAGTACTTC.

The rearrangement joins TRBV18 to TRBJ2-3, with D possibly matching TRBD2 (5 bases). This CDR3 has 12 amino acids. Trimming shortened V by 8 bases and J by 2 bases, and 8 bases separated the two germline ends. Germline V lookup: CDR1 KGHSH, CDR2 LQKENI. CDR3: CASQRDTDTQYF. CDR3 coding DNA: TGTGCCAGCCAGAGGGACACAGATACGCAGTATTTT. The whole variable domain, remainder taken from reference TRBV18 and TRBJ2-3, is NAGVMQNPRHLVRRRGQEARLRCSPMKGHSHVYWYRQLPEEGLKFMVYLQKENIIDESGMPKERFSAEFPKEGPSILRIQQVVRGDSAAYFCASQRDTDTQYFGPGTRLTVL.

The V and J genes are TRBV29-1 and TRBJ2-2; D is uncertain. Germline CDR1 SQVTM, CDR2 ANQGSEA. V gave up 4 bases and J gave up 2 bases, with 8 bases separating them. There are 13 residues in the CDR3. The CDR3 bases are TGCAGCGTTGCTAGGATTAACACCGGGGAGCTGTTTTTT. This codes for CSVARINTGELFF.

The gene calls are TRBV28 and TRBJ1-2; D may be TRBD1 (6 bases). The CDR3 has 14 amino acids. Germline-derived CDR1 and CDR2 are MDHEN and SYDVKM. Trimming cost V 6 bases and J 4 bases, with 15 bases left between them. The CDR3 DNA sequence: TGTGCCAGCAGAGGACAGTATGACAGCTATGGCTACACCTTC. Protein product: CASRGQYDSYGYTF.

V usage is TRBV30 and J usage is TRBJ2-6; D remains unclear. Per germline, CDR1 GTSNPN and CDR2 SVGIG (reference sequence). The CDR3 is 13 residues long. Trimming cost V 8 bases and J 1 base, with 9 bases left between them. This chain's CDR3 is CAHSSSGANVLTF. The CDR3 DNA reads TGTGCCCACAGCTCATCTGGGGCCAACGTCCTGACTTTC.

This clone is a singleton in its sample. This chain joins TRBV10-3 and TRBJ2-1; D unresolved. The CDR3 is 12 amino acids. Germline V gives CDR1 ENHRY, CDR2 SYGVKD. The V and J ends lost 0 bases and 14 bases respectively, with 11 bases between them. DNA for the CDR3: TGTGCCATCAGTGAGTCGACCCGTTCAGAGTTCTTC. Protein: CAISESTRSEFF.

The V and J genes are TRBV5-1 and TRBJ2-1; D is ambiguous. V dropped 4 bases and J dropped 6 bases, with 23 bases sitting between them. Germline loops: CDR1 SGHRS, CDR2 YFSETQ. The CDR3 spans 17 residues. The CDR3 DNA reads TGCGCCAGCAGCACCCGAATTTCCCCTACTAAACTCAATGAGCAGTTCTTC. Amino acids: CASSTRISPTKLNEQFF.

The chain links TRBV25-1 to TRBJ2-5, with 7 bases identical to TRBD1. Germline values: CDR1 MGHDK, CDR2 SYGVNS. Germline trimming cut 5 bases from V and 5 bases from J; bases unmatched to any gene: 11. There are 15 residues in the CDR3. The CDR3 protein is CASSRAGGYGETQYF. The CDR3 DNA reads TGTGCCAGCAGTAGGGCAGGGGGATACGGGGAGACCCAGTACTTC.

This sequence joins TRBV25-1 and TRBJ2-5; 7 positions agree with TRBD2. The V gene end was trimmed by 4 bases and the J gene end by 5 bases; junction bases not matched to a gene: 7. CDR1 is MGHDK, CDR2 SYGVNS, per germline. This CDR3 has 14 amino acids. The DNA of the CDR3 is TGTGCCAGCAGTGTGGCGGGAGTGGGGGAGACCCAGTACTTC. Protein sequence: CASSVAGVGETQYF.